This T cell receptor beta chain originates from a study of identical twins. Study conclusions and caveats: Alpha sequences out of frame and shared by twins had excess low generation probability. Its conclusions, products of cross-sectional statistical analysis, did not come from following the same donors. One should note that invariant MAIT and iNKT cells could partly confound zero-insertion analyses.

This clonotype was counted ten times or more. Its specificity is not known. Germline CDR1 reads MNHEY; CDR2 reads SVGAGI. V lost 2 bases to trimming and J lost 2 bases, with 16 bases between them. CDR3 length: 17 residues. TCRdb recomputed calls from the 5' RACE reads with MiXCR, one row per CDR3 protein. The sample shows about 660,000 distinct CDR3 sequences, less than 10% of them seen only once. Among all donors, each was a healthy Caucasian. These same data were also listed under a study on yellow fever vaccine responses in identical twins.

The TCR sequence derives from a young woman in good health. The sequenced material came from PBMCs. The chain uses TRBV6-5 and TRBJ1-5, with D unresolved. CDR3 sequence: CASSYGAGKAGNQPQHF. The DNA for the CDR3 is TGTGCCAGCAGTTACGGCGCGGGGAAGGCCGGCAATCAGCCCCAGCATTTT.